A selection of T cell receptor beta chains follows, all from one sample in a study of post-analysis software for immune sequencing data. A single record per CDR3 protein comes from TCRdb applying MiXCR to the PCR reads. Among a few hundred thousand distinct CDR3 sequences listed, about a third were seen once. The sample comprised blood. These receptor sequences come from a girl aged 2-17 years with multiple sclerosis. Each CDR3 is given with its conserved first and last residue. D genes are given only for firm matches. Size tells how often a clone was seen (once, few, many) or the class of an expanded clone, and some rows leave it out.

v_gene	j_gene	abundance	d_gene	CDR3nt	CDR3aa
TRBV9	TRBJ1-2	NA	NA	TGTGCCAGCAGCGTATTGTCCCAAGCAGGCTATGGCTACACCTTC	CASSVLSQAGYGYTF
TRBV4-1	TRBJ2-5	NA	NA	TGCGCCAGCAGCCAAGGATTGGGGAGAGAGGAGACCCAGTACTTC	CASSQGLGREETQYF
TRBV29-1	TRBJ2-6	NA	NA	TGCAGCGTTGCGTCACGGCTTGGGGCCAACGTCCTGACTTTC	CSVASRLGANVLTF
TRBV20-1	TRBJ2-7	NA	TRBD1	TGCAGTGCTCGGGGACAGGGGTACGAGTACGAGCAGTACTTC	CSARGQGYEYEQYF
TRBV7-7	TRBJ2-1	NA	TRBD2	TGTGCTAGCAGCTCACTAGCGGGGGTGAACAATGAGCAGTTCTTC	CASSSLAGVNNEQFF
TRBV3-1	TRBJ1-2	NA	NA	TGTGCCGGCAGCCCCAATAGTAAAAACTATGGCTACACCTTC	CAGSPNSKNYGYTF
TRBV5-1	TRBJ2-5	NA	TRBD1	TGCGCCAGCAGCCAATACAGGGGGTACCAAGAGACCCAGTACTTC	CASSQYRGYQETQYF
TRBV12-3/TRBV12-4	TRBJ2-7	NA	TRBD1	TGTGTCAGCAGTTTAGGTCGGGGACAGGGGACGTACGAGCAGTACTTC	CVSSLGRGQGTYEQYF
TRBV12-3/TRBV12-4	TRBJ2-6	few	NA	TGTGCCAGCAGTCCCGCAGGACTGCACTCTGGGGCCAACGTCCTGACTTTC	CASSPAGLHSGANVLTF
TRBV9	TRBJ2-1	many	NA	TGTGCCAGCAGCTACTATAACGGCCTCAATGAGCAGTTCTTC	CASSYYNGLNEQFF
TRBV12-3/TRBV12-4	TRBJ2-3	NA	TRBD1	TGTGCCAGCAGTCCCAGGACAGGGGTGGGGGATACGCAGTATTTT	CASSPRTGVGDTQYF
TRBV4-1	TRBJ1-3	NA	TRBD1	TGCGCCAGCAGCATTGCCGGGACAGGGGGAAACACCATATATTTT	CASSIAGTGGNTIYF
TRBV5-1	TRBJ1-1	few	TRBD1	TGCGCCAGCAGCGAGACGGGACAGGGCGGGCGTACTGAAGCTTTCTTT	CASSETGQGGRTEAFF
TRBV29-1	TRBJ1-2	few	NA	TGCAGCGTTGACGGTCGACCCCTGTACTATGGCTACACCTTC	CSVDGRPLYYGYTF
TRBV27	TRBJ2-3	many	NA	TGTGCCAGCAGTTCGTCCTCAGATACGCAGTATTTT	CASSSSSDTQYF
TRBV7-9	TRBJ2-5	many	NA	TGTGCCAGCAGCTACCTCGGACAGCCACAAGAGACCCAGTACTTC	CASSYLGQPQETQYF
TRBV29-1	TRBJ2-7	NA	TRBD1	TGCAGCGGGATGGGACAGGGGCACTCCTACGAGCAGTACTTC	CSGMGQGHSYEQYF
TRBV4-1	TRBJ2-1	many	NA	TGCGCCAGCAGCCAAGGGGCGGGTGAGCAGTTCTTC	CASSQGAGEQFF